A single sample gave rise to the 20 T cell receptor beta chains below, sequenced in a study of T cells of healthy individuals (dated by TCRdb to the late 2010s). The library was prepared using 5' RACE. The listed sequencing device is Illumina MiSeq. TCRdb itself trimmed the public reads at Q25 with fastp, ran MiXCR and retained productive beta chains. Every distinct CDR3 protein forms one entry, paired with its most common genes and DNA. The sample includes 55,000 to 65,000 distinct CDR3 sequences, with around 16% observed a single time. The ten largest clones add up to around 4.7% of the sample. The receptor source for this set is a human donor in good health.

As DNA, the CDR3 is TGTGCCAGCAGTGGCACCAGGAACTATGGCTACACCTTC. Protein: CASSGTRNYGYTF. The chain has TRBV2 and TRBJ1-2; D is unclear. V was pared by 4 bases and J by 2 bases, with 8 bases between. The CDR3 is made up of 13 amino acids. From germline, CDR1 is SNHLY and CDR2 FYNNEI.

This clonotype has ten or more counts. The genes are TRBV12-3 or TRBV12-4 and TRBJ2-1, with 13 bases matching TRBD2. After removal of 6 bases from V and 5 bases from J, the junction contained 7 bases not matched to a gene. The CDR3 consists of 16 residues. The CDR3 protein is CASRFGLAGVHNEQFF. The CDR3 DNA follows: TGTGCCAGCAGGTTCGGACTAGCGGGAGTTCACAATGAGCAGTTCTTC.

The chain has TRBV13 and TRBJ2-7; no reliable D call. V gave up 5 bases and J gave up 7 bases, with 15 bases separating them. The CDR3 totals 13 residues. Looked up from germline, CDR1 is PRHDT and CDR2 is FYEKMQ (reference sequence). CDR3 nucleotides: TGTGCCAGCAGCCTACGTGGTCCAGGAGAGCAGTACTTC. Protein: CASSLRGPGEQYF.

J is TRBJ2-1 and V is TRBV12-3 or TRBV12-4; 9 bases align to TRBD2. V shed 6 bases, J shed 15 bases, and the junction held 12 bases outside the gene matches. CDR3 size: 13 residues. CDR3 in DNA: TGTGCCAGCAGGCCCAGCGGGGGGACTCCCGGGTTCTTC. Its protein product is CASRPSGGTPGFF.

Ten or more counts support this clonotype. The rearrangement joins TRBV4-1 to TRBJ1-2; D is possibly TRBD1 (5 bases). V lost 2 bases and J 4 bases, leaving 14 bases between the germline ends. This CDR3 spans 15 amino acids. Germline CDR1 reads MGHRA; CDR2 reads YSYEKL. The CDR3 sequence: CASSQNQGRGYGYTF. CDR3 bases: TGCGCCAGCAGCCAAAACCAGGGTAGGGGCTATGGCTACACCTTC.

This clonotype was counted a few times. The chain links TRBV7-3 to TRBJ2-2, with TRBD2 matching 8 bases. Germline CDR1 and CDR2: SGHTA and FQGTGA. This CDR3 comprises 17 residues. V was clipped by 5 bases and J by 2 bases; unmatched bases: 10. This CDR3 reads CASSRGPSGLNTGELFF. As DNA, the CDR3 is TGTGCCAGCAGCAGAGGGCCTAGCGGGCTTAACACCGGGGAGCTGTTTTTT.

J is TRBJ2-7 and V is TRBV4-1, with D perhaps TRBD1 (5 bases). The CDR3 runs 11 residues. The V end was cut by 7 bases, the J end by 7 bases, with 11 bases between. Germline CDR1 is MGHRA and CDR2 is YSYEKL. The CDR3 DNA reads TGCGCCAGCAAGGGGATGGGGGAGCAGTACTTC. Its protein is CASKGMGEQYF.

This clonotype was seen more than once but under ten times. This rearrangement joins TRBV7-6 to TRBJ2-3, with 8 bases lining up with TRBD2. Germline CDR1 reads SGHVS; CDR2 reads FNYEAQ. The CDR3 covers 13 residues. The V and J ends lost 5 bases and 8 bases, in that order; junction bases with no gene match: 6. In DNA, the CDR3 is TGTGCCAGCAGCCCCTATAGCGGGGCTACGCAGTATTTT. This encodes CASSPYSGATQYF.

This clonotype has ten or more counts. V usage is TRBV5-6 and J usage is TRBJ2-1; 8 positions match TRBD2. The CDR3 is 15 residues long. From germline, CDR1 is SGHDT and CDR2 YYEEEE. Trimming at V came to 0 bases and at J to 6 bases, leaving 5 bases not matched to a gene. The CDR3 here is CASSLAIAGFNEQFF. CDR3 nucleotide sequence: TGTGCCAGCAGCTTGGCGATAGCGGGATTCAATGAGCAGTTCTTC.

The CDR3 coding sequence is TGTGCCAGCAGCCCCTTAGCGGCCCCTACCGGGGAGCTGTTTTTT. Encoded protein: CASSPLAAPTGELFF. This chain joins TRBV7-2 and TRBJ2-2, with D possibly matching TRBD2 (6 bases). Germline-derived CDR1 and CDR2 are SGHTA and FQGNSA. The CDR3 runs to 15 residues. V lost 5 bases and J lost 5, with 15 bases in between.

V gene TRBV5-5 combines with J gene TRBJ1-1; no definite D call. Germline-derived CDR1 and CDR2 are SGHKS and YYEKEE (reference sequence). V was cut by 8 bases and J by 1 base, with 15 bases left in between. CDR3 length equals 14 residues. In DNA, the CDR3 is TGTGCCAGTAAGACCCGAGATTCGAACACTGAAGCTTTCTTT. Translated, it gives CASKTRDSNTEAFF.

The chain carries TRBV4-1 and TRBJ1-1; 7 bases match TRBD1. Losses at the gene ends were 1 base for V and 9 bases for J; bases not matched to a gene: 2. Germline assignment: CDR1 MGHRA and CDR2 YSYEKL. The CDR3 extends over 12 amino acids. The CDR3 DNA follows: TGCGCCAGCAGCCAAGGGGGACAGCAAGCTTTCTTT. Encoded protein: CASSQGGQQAFF.

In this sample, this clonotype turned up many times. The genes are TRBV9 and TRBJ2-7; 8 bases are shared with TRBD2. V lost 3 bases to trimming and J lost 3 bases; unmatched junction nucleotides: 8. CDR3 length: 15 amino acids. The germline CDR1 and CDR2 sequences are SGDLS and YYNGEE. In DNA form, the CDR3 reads TGTGCCAGCAGCGACGATGCGGGGGGCAACTACGAGCAGTACTTC. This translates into CASSDDAGGNYEQYF.

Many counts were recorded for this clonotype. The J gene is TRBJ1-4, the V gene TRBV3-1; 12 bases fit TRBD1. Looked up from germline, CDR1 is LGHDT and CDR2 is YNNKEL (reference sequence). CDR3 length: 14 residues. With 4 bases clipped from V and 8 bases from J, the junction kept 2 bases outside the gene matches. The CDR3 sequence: CASSRDRGREKLFF. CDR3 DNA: TGTGCCAGCAGCCGGGACAGGGGGCGCGAAAAACTGTTTTTT.

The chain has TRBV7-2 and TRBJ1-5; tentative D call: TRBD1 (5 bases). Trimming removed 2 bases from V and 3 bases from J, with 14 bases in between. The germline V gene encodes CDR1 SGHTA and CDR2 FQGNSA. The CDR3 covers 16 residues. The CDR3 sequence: CASSLPQTGLNQPQHF. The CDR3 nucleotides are TGTGCCAGCAGCTTACCCCAAACAGGCCTCAATCAGCCCCAGCATTTT.

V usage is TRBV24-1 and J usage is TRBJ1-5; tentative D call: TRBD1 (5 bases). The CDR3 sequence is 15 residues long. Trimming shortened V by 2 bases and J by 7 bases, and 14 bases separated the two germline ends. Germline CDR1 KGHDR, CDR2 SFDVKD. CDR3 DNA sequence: TGTGCCACCAGTGATTCCAGGGAAAGGGGCCAGCCCCAGCATTTT. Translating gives CATSDSRERGQPQHF.

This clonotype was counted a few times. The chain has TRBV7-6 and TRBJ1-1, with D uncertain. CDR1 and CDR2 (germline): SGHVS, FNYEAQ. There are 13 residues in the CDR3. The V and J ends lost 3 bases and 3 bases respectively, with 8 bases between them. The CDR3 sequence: CASSFTWDTEAFF. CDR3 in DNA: TGTGCCAGCAGCTTTACATGGGACACTGAAGCTTTCTTT.

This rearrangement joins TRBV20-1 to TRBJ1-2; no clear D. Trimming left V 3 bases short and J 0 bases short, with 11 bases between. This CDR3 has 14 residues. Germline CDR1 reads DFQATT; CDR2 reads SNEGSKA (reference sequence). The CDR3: CSASHRSSNYGYTF. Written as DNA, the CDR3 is TGCAGTGCTAGTCACCGATCTTCTAACTATGGCTACACCTTC.

CDR3 protein: CASRGDGNEQFF. The CDR3 region has the DNA TGTGCCAGCAGGGGAGACGGCAATGAGCAGTTCTTC. The chain is built from TRBV12-3 or TRBV12-4 and TRBJ2-1, with D possibly being TRBD2 (5 bases). The CDR3 covers 12 residues. The V end lost 6 bases, the J end lost 6 bases, and 9 bases lay between the germline ends.

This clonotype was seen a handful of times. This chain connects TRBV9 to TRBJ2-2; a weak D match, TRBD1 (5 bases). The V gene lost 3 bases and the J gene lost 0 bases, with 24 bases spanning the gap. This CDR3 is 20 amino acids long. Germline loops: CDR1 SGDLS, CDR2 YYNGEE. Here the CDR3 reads CASSDLGQGSRSSNTGELFF. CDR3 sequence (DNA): TGTGCCAGCAGCGACCTGGGGCAGGGAAGCAGGTCATCGAACACCGGGGAGCTGTTTTTT.